This T cell receptor beta chain emerged from a study of PD-L1 blockade in urothelial cancer. Study overall: Atezolizumab was started by patients in about 2014 at 1,200 mg intravenously every 3 weeks. Earlier, patients had received 0 to 3 chemotherapy regimens. A median approximately 150,000 T cells were found in blood samples.

Method: immunoSEQ multiplex PCR; TCRdb's copy keeps in-frame clones and lacks some. The sample lists roughly 52,000 clones; about 80% were seen once. The V gene's germline CDR1 is SNHLY and CDR2 FYNNEI. CDR3 size: 15 residues. Concerning this clone: One end of the junction does not line up with germline, which may come from a read error.

Time point noted: pretreatment peripheral blood. The gene calls are TRBV2 and TRBJ2-2; D is unclear. The source of this sequence is a man in his fifties with urothelial cancer. The sample consisted of PBMCs, taken around atezolizumab (anti-PD-L1) treatment. The CDR3 sequence: CASCEEPRFAGELFF. As DNA, the CDR3 is TGTGCCAGCTGTGAAGAGCCTAGATTCGCCGGGGAGCTGTTTTTT. The whole variable domain, remainder taken from reference TRBV2 and TRBJ2-2, is EPEVTQTPSHQVTQMGQEVILRCVPISNHLYFYWYRQILGQKVEFLVSFYNNEISEKSEIFDDQFSVERPDGSNFTLKIRSTKLEDSAMYFCASCEEPRFAGELFFGEGSRLTVL.